A selection of T cell receptor beta chains follows, all from one sample in a study of shared T cell receptors in the human thymus. The method was immunoSEQ multiplex PCR; TCRdb's version includes in-frame clones alone and lacks a portion of them. This table has almost 550,000 clones, about 80% appearing once. The sample also formed part of further work on human thymus T cells.

Sequencing input: thymocytes. These receptors all come from a boy under two years old with a congenital heart defect. Each CDR3 is given with its conserved first and last residue. The order of the fields is V gene, J gene, clone size, D gene, CDR3 DNA, CDR3 protein. A D gene is named only where the DNA matches it firmly. Clone size is not always given. Where it is, it says once, few, many or a class for expanded clones.

>TRBV27|TRBJ2-7|NA|NA
TGTGCCAGCAGTCGGGGTGGGCTAGTATCCTTCCACGAGCAGTACTTC
CASSRGGLVSFHEQYF
>TRBV6-1|TRBJ2-7|NA|TRBD2
TGTGCCAGCAGTGACCATCGACTAGCGGGAGTCTTATCCTACGAGCAGTACTTC
CASSDHRLAGVLSYEQYF
>TRBV5-1|TRBJ2-1|NA|TRBD2
TGCGCCAGCAGCATCCTGACCGGGACTAGCTTGAATGAGCAGTTCTTC
CASSILTGTSLNEQFF
>TRBV19|TRBJ2-7|NA|TRBD1
TGTGCCAGTAGTACCCGGGACAGGGAGCCCTACGAGCAGTACTTC
CASSTRDREPYEQYF
>TRBV19|TRBJ1-4|NA|NA
TGTGCCAGTAAGGCGGTTGAAAAACTGTTTTTT
CASKAVEKLFF
>TRBV5-5|TRBJ2-7|few|TRBD1
TGTGCCAGCAGCCATGGGGACAGCGTGATCGGCCACGAGCAGTACTTC
CASSHGDSVIGHEQYF
>TRBV28|TRBJ1-4|NA|NA
TGTGCCAGCAGCCGCGGGACGGAGATGGGCGAGAATGAAAAACTGTTTTTT
CASSRGTEMGENEKLFF
>TRBV30|TRBJ2-1|NA|TRBD1
TGTGCCTGGACGGGACAGGGTTACAATGAGCAGTTCTTC
CAWTGQGYNEQFF
>TRBV5-4|TRBJ2-5|NA|TRBD1
TGTGCCAGCAGCCCCCGCGGGACAGGGCCCCAAGAGACCCAGTACTTC
CASSPRGTGPQETQYF
>TRBV5-5|TRBJ1-3|NA|NA
TGTGCCAGCACCCCTCTTCCGGGTCAGGGTGGAAACACCATATATTTT
CASTPLPGQGGNTIYF
>TRBV9|TRBJ2-7|few|NA
TGTGCCAGCAGCCGAAATTGGCTCAGCGGTTCCGAGCAGTACTTC
CASSRNWLSGSEQYF
>TRBV30|TRBJ1-2|NA|NA
TGTGCCCGTACTACAGGCTATGGCTACACCTTC
CARTTGYGYTF
>TRBV27|TRBJ2-7|NA|NA
TGTGCCAGCAGTTTAGGCTCCGAGCAGTACTTC
CASSLGSEQYF
>TRBV7-9|TRBJ2-4|NA|TRBD1
TGTGCCAGCAGACCAGTGGGCTGGGACAGAGAAGTAAACATTCAGTACTTC
CASRPVGWDREVNIQYF
>TRBV7-8|TRBJ1-5|NA|TRBD1
TGTGCCAGCAGCTTATCCGGGACAGGGGGCAATCAGCCCCAGCATTTT
CASSLSGTGGNQPQHF
>TRBV15|TRBJ2-7|NA|TRBD2
TGTGCCACCAGCAGGAGCGGGGGCGAGCAGTACTTC
CATSRSGGEQYF
>TRBV27|TRBJ1-5|once|TRBD1
TGTGCCAGCAGTCCCCGAGGGGGCGTTGGGCCCAGCAATCAGCCCCAGCATTTT
CASSPRGGVGPSNQPQHF
>TRBV4-2|TRBJ2-7|NA|NA
TGTGCCAGCAGCCAAGATGTGACGCCGGGGGGCGGGAGTCTCAACTACGAGCAGTACTTC
CASSQDVTPGGGSLNYEQYF
>TRBV15|TRBJ2-3|once|NA
TGTGCCACCAGCAGAGAGGGCCAGATACCTCTACCTTTCACAGATACGCAGTATTTT
CATSREGQIPLPFTDTQYF
>TRBV2|TRBJ2-7|NA|TRBD2
TGTGCCAGCAGTGAAGCGGGGGGGATGGCGGGGGACTCCTACGAGCAGTACTTC
CASSEAGGMAGDSYEQYF
>TRBV6-1|TRBJ2-7|NA|TRBD2
TGTGCCAGCAGTGAAGCGGCTAGTGATAGCGGGCGCCCCTCCTACGAGCAGTACTTC
CASSEAASDSGRPSYEQYF
>TRBV27|TRBJ2-7|NA|TRBD2
TGTGCCAGCGTCGGGACTAGCGAACCCTCCTACGAGCAGTACTTC
CASVGTSEPSYEQYF
>TRBV28|TRBJ2-5|NA|NA
TGTGCCAGCTTGGCTTGCAGGGATGAGACCCAGTACTTC
CASLACRDETQYF
>TRBV29-1|TRBJ2-5|NA|TRBD1
TGCAGCGTTGTGGGGGACAGGGGACAAGAGACCCAGTACTTC
CSVVGDRGQETQYF
>TRBV28|TRBJ2-7|NA|NA
TGTGCCAGCAGTTTAGGCCCCGAGCAGTACTTC
CASSLGPEQYF
>TRBV7-8|TRBJ1-5|NA|TRBD1
TGTGCCAGCAGCCTGGACGACAGGGTTCAGCCCCAGCATTTT
CASSLDDRVQPQHF
>TRBV4-2|TRBJ2-3|NA|NA
TGTGCCAGCAGCCAAGCTACTAGGGTTAGCGCAGATACGCAGTATTTT
CASSQATRVSADTQYF
>TRBV2|TRBJ2-7|NA|TRBD1
TGTGCCAGCAGTGAAGGGACAGGGCCTTCCTACGAGCAGTACTTC
CASSEGTGPSYEQYF
>TRBV6-1|TRBJ1-2|NA|NA
TGTGCCAGCAGTGAACAGGGAACTGGCTACACCTTC
CASSEQGTGYTF
>TRBV18|TRBJ1-4|NA|NA
TGTGCCAGCTCACCACCAGGGGGGGTGCCCCCAACTAATGAAAAACTGTTTTTT
CASSPPGGVPPTNEKLFF
>TRBV2|TRBJ1-1|few|TRBD1
TGTGCCAGCAGTGAGAGCAGGGGGCCAACTGAAGCTTTCTTT
CASSESRGPTEAFF
>TRBV30|TRBJ2-2|NA|TRBD2
TGTGCCTGGAGAATGACTAGCGGGAGGCGGAACACCGGGGAGCTGTTTTTT
CAWRMTSGRRNTGELFF
>TRBV27|TRBJ2-3|NA|NA
TGTGCCAGCAGTTCCGGGGGTAGCACAGATACGCAGTATTTT
CASSSGGSTDTQYF
>TRBV5-1|TRBJ1-1|NA|TRBD1
TGCGCCAGCAGCTCCTGGGACAGGAACACTGAAGCTTTCTTT
CASSSWDRNTEAFF
>TRBV5-4|TRBJ2-3|NA|TRBD2
TGTGCCAGCTGGACTAGCGGGAGGGCCAAGGATACGCAGTATTTT
CASWTSGRAKDTQYF
>TRBV25-1|TRBJ2-5|NA|TRBD1
TGTGCCAGCAGTGTTCAGGGGGCTCGGGAGACCCAGTACTTC
CASSVQGARETQYF
>TRBV4-2|TRBJ2-3|NA|NA
TGTGCCAGCAGCCAAGAAGGGGGTGGGCAACCTAGCACAGATACGCAGTATTTT
CASSQEGGGQPSTDTQYF
>TRBV6-1|TRBJ2-5|NA|NA
TGTGCCAGCAGTGAAGGAGTAGAGGGTAGCTCAGAGACCCAGTACTTC
CASSEGVEGSSETQYF
>TRBV19|TRBJ1-1|NA|TRBD1
TGTGCCAGTAGTACGGGGCAGGGGGCGAACACTGAAGCTTTCTTT
CASSTGQGANTEAFF
>TRBV11-2|TRBJ1-1|NA|TRBD1
TGTGCCAGCAGCACCCTGGACAGGGGGTACACTGAAGCTTTCTTT
CASSTLDRGYTEAFF
>TRBV2|TRBJ2-1|once|TRBD1
TGTGCCAGCAGTTCCCCGGGACAGGGACGGAATGAGCAGTTCTTC
CASSSPGQGRNEQFF
>TRBV7-8|TRBJ2-2|NA|TRBD2
TGTGCCAGCAGCTTACCGACCGGGACTAGCGGGAGGAGGAGGGAGCTGTTTTTT
CASSLPTGTSGRRRELFF
>TRBV9|TRBJ2-5|NA|TRBD1
TGTGCCAGCAGCCAACAGGGGGCCAGAGAGACCCAGTACTTC
CASSQQGARETQYF
>TRBV27|TRBJ1-1|NA|NA
TGTGCCAGCAGGCTAAGTGGGGGGGAGAACACTGAAGCTTTCTTT
CASRLSGGENTEAFF
>TRBV27|TRBJ2-7|NA|TRBD1
TGTGCCAGCAGTTTGAGTCCCGGGACAGGCCGGAGCTCCTACGAGCAGTACTTC
CASSLSPGTGRSSYEQYF
>TRBV5-4|TRBJ2-3|NA|NA
TGTGCCAGCAGCTTGTTTGAGGGAGGCCCAACGGATACGCAGTATTTT
CASSLFEGGPTDTQYF
>TRBV19|TRBJ1-2|NA|TRBD1
TGTGCCAGTCGAAAGGGACAGGTCATCTATGGCTACACCTTC
CASRKGQVIYGYTF
>TRBV7-2|TRBJ2-4|NA|NA
TGTGCCAGCAGCTTATTCGGTGCAGCCAAAAACATTCAGTACTTC
CASSLFGAAKNIQYF
>TRBV6-1|TRBJ1-3|NA|NA
TGTGCCAGCAGTGTTATAACACCAGAACGAAACACCATATATTTT
CASSVITPERNTIYF
>TRBV11-2|TRBJ2-1|NA|TRBD2
TGTGCCAGCAGGCATAGGGTACGAGCGGGAGCGGCCAATGAGCAGTTCTTC
CASRHRVRAGAANEQFF
>TRBV29-1|TRBJ2-2|NA|NA
TGCAGCGTTGATTCCGGTACCGGGGAGCTGTTTTTT
CSVDSGTGELFF
>TRBV2|TRBJ2-1|NA|TRBD2
TGTGCCAGCAGTGAACCTGCCAGCGGGAGTAGGTATGAGCAGTTCTTC
CASSEPASGSRYEQFF
>TRBV7-9|TRBJ2-7|NA|TRBD1
TGTGCCAGCAGCTTAGAAGGGGGGACAGGTTACGAGCAGTACTTC
CASSLEGGTGYEQYF
>TRBV14|TRBJ2-3|NA|TRBD1
TGTGCCAGCAGCCTTGTTGGGACAGAGGCAGATACGCAGTATTTT
CASSLVGTEADTQYF
>TRBV6-5|TRBJ2-7|NA|TRBD1
TGTGCCAGCAGTGTTGGGACAGCCTACGAGCAGTACTTC
CASSVGTAYEQYF
>TRBV5-1|TRBJ2-7|few|TRBD2
TGCGCCAGCAGCCCACCCCTGGGACTAGCGGTTAAGACCTACGAGCAGTACTTC
CASSPPLGLAVKTYEQYF
>TRBV5-6|TRBJ2-1|NA|TRBD1
TGTGCCAGCAGCTCGGGGACAGGGGGCGCGGAAGCGCCCTACAATGAGCAGTTCTTC
CASSSGTGGAEAPYNEQFF
>TRBV19|TRBJ1-5|NA|TRBD1
TGTGCCAGTAGTATACAGGGGGCAGGGCAGCCCCAGCATTTT
CASSIQGAGQPQHF
>TRBV29-1|TRBJ2-7|NA|NA
TGCAGCGTGAAAAAGAGGGTCGACGAGCAGTACTTC
CSVKKRVDEQYF